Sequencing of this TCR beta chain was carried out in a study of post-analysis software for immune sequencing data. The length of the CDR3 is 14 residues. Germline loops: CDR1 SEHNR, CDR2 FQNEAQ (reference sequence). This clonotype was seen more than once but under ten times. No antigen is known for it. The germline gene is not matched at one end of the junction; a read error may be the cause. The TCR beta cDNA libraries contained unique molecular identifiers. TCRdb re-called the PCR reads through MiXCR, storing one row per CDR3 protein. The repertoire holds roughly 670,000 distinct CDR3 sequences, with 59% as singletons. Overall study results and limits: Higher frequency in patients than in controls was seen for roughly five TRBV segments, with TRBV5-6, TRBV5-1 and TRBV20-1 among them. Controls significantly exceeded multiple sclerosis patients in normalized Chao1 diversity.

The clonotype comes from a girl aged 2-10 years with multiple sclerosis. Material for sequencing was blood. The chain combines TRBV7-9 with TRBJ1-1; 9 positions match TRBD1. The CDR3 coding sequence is TGTGCCAGCAGCTCAGGGACAGGGAACACTGGAGCTTTCTTT. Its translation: CASSSGTGNTGAFF. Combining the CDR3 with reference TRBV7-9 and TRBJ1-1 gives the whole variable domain DTGVSQNPRHKITKRGQNVTFRCDPISEHNRLYWYRQTLGQGPEFLTYFQNEAQLEKSRLLSDRFSAERPKGSFSTLEIQRTEQGDSAMYLCASSSGTGNTGAFFGQGTRLTVV.